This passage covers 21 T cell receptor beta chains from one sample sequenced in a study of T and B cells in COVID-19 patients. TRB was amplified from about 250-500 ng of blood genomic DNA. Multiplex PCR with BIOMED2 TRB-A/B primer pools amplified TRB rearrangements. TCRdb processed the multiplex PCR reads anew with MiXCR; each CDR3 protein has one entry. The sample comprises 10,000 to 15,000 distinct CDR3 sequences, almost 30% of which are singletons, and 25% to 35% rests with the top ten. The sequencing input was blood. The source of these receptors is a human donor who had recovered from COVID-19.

Written as DNA, the CDR3 is TGTGCCATCAGTGCGGGCCAGTCCAATGAAAAACTGTTTTTT. It is translated as CAISAGQSNEKLFF. The J gene is TRBJ1-4, the V gene TRBV10-3; the D is unclear. This CDR3 has 14 residues. Germline-derived CDR1 and CDR2 are ENHRY and SYGVKD. V dropped 4 bases and J dropped 5 bases, with 11 bases sitting between them.

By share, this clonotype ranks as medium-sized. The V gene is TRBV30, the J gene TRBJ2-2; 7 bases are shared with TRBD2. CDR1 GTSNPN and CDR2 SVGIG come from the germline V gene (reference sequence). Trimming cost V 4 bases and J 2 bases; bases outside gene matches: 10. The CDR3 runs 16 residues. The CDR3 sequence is CAWTHGLADNTGELFF. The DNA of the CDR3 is TGTGCCTGGACCCATGGGCTAGCGGACAACACCGGGGAGCTGTTTTTT.

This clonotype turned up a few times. This chain's CDR3 is CATSRDPPAPEAFF. DNA for the CDR3: TGTGCCACCAGCAGAGATCCCCCAGCCCCTGAAGCTTTCTTT. The V gene is TRBV15, the J gene TRBJ1-1; D is unresolved. Germline values: CDR1 LNHNV, CDR2 YYDKDF (reference sequence). The CDR3 totals 14 residues. The V gene lost 0 bases and the J gene lost 6 bases, with 11 bases spanning the gap.

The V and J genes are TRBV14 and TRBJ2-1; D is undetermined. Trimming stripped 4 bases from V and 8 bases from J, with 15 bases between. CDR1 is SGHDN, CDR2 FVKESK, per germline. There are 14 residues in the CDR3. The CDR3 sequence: CASSPVRSADEQFF. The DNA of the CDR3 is TGTGCCAGCAGCCCCGTTCGGAGCGCGGATGAGCAGTTCTTC.

The CDR3 nucleotides are TGTGCCAGCAGTGATACGACCCGGGGGCAAGAGACCCAGTACTTC. Amino acid sequence: CASSDTTRGQETQYF. This sequence joins TRBV6-2 or TRBV6-3 and TRBJ2-5; a weak D match, TRBD2 (6 bases). V lost 5 bases, J lost 2 bases, and 15 bases lay in between. This CDR3 has 15 amino acids. Germline assignment: CDR1 MNHEY and CDR2 SVGEGT.

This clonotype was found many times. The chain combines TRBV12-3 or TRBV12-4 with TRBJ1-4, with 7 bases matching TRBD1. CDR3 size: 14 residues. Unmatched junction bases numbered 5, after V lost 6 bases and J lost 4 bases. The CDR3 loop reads CASSPGQINEKLFF. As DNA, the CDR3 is TGTGCCAGCAGCCCGGGACAGATTAATGAAAAACTGTTTTTT.

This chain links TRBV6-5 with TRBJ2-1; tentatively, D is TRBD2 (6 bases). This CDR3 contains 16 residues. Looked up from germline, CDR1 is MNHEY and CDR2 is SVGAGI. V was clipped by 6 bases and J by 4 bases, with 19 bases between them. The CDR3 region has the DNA TGTGCCAGCAGCTTTCGAGGGGACTGGTTATACAATGAGCAGTTCTTC. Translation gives CASSFRGDWLYNEQFF.

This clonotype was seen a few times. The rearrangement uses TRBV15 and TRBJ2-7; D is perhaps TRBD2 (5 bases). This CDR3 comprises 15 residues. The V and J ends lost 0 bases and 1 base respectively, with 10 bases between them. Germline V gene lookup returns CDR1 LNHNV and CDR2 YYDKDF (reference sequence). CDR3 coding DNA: TGTGCCACCAGCAGAGACCCAGCGGTTTCCTACGAGCAGTACTTC. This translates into CATSRDPAVSYEQYF.

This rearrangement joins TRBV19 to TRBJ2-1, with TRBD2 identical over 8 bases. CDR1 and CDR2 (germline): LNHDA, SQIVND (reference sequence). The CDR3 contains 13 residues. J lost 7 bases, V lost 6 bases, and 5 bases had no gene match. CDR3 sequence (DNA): TGTGCCAGTAGAAACACGGGGGGGAATGAGCAGTTCTTC. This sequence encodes CASRNTGGNEQFF.

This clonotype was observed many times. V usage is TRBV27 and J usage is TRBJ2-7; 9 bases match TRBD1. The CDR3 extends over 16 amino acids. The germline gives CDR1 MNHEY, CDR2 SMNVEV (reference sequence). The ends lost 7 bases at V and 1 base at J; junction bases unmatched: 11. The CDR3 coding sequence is TGTGCCAGCAAAGGGGACAGGGACGACTCATCCTACGAGCAGTACTTC. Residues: CASKGDRDDSSYEQYF.

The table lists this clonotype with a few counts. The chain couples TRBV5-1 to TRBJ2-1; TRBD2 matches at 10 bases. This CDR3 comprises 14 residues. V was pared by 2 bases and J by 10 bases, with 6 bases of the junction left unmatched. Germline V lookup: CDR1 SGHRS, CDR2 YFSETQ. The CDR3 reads CASSLASGSSEQFF. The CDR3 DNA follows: TGCGCCAGCAGCTTAGCTAGCGGGAGCAGCGAGCAGTTCTTC. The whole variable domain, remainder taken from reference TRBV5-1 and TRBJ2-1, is KAGVTQTPRYLIKTRGQQVTLSCSPISGHRSVSWYQQTPGQGLQFLFEYFSETQRNKGNFPGRFSGRQFSNSRSEMNVSTLELGDSALYLCASSLASGSSEQFFGPGTRLTVL.

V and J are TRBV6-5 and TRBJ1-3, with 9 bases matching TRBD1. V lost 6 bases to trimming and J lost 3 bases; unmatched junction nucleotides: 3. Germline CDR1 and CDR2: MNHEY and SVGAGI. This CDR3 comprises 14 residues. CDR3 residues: CASRTGGSGNTIYF. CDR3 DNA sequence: TGTGCCAGCAGAACAGGGGGCAGTGGAAACACCATATATTTT.

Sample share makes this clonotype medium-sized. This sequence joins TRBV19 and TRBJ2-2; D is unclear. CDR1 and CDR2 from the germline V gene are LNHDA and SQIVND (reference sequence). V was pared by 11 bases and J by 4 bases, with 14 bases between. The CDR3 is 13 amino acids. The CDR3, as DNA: TGTGCCGTTTCCGGACGGAGCACCGGGGAGCTGTTTTTT. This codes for CAVSGRSTGELFF. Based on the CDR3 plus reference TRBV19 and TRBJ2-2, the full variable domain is DGGITQSPKYLFRKEGQNVTLSCEQNLNHDAMYWYRQDPGQGLRLIYYSQIVNDFQKGDIAEGYSVSREKKESFPLTVTSAQKNPTAFYLCAVSGRSTGELFFGEGSRLTVL.

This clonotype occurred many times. This CDR3 reads CASSLGFGSYEQYV. DNA for the CDR3: TGTGCCAGCAGTTTAGGATTCGGGTCCTACGAGCAGTACGTC. The V gene is TRBV12-3 or TRBV12-4, the J gene TRBJ2-7, with unresolved D. V was pared by 1 base and J by 1 base, with 8 bases between. CDR3 length: 14 residues.

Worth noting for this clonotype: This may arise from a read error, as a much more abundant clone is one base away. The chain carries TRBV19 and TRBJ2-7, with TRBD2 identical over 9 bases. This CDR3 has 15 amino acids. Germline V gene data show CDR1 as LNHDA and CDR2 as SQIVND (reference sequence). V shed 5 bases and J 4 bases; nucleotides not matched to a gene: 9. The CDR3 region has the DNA TGTGCCAGTAGTCCCGGGGTAGCGGGAGTGTACGAGCAGTACGTC. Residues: CASSPGVAGVYEQYV.

The CDR3 DNA reads TGCAGTGCTCGTCTGACTAGCGGGAGAAGGGGTACGCAGTATTTT. Protein product: CSARLTSGRRGTQYF. The V and J genes are TRBV20-1 and TRBJ2-3; TRBD2 matches 12 bases. This CDR3 has 15 amino acids. V lost 5 bases to trimming and J lost 8 bases; unmatched junction nucleotides: 11. In germline, CDR1 is DFQATT, CDR2 SNEGSKA (reference sequence).

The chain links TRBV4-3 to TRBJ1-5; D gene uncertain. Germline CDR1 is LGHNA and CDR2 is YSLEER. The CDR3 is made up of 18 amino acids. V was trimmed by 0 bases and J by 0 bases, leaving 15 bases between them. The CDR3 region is CASSQERPNDYSNQPQHF. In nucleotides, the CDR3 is TGCGCCAGCAGCCAAGAGAGGCCGAACGATTATAGCAATCAGCCCCAGCATTTT.

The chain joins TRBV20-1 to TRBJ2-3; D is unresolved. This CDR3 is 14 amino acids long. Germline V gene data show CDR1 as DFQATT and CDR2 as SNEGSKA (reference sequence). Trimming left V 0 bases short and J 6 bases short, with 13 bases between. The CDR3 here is CSARELTTKDTQYF. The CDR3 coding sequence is TGCAGTGCTAGAGAACTTACGACCAAGGATACGCAGTATTTT.

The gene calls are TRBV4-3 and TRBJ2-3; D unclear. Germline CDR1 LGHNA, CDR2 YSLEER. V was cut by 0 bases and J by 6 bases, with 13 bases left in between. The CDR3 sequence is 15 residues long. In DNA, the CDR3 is TGCGCCAGCAGCCAAGAGGTAGGAATCGTTGATACGCAGTATTTT. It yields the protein CASSQEVGIVDTQYF.

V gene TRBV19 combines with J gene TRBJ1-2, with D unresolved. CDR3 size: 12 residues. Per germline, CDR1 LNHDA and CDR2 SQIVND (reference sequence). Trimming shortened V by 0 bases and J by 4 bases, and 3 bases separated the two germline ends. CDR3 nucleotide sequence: TGTGCCAGTAGTATAGATCTCTATGGCTACACCTTC. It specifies CASSIDLYGYTF. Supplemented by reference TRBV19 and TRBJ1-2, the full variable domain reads DGGITQSPKYLFRKEGQNVTLSCEQNLNHDAMYWYRQDPGQGLRLIYYSQIVNDFQKGDIAEGYSVSREKKESFPLTVTSAQKNPTAFYLCASSIDLYGYTFGSGTRLTVV.

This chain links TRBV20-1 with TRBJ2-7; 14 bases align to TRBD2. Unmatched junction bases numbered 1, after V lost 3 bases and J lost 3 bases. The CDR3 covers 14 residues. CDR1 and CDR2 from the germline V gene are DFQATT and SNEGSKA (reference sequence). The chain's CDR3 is CSARGTSGSYEQYF. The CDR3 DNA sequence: TGCAGTGCTAGGGGGACTAGCGGGAGCTACGAGCAGTACTTC.